This entry features one T cell receptor (beta chain) sequence. The data are from a study of blood T cell repertoires in COVID-19. TCRdb's table, derived via immunoSEQ multiplex PCR, lists solely in-frame clones and lacks some. This sample has about 670,000 clones, with 85% to 90% found just once. Trimming cost V 2 bases and J 4 bases; bases outside gene matches: 3. Germline-derived CDR1 and CDR2 are SNHLY and FYNNEI. The CDR3 extends over 14 amino acids. V and J are TRBV2 and TRBJ1-2, with TRBD1 matching 8 bases. Sequencing was done on a sample of peripheral blood. This clonotype originated in a young woman with acute or convalescent COVID-19. The CDR3 DNA sequence: TGTGCCAGCAGTGAAAGGACAGGGCTCTATGGCTACACCTTC. Its protein is CASSERTGLYGYTF.